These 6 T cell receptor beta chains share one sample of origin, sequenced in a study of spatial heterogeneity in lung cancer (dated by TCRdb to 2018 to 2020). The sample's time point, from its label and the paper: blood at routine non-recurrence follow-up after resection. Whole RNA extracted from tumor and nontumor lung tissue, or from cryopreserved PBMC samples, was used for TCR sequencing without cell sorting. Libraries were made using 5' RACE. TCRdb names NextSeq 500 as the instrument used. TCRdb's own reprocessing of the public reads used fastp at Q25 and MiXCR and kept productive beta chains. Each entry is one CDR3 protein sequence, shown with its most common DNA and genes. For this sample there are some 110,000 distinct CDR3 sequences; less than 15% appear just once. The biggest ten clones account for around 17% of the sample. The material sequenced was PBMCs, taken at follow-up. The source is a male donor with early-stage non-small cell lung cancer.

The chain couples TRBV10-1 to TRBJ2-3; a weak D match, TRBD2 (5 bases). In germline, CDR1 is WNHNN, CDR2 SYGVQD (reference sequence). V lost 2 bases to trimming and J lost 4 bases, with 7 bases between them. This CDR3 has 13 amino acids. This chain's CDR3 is CASSEVLADTQYF. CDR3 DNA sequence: TGCGCCAGCAGTGAGGTACTAGCAGATACGCAGTATTTT.

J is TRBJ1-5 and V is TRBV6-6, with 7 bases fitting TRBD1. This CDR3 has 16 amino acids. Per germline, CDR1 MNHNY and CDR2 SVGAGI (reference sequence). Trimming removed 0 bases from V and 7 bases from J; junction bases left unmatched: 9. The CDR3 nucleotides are TGTGCCAGCAGTTACTCTATGGACAGGAGGGGCCAGCCCCAGCATTTT. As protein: CASSYSMDRRGQPQHF.

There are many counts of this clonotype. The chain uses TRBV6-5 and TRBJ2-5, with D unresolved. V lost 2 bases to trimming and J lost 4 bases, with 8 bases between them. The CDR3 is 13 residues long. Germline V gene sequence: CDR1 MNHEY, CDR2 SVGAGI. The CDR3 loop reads CASSYTWGETQYF. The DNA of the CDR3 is TGTGCCAGCAGTTACACGTGGGGAGAGACCCAGTACTTC.

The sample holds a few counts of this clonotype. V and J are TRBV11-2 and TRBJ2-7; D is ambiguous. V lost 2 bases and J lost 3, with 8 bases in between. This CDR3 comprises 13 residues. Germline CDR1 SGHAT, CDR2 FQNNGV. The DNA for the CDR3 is TGTGCCAGCAGCTTATTACAGAGCTACGAGCAGTACTTC. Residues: CASSLLQSYEQYF.

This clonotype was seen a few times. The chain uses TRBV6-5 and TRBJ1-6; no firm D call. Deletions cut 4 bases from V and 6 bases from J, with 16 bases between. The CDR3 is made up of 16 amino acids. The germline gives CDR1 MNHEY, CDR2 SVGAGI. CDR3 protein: CASSSFRYTSNSPLHF. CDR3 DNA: TGTGCCAGCAGTTCGTTTAGATACACCAGTAATTCACCCCTCCACTTT.

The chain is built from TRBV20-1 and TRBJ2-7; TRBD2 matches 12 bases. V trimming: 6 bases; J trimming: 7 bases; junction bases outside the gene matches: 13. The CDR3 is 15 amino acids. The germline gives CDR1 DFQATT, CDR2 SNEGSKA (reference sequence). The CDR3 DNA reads TGCAGTGCCCTGAATGGGCTAGCGGGGGGGTCTGAGCAGTACTTC. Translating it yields CSALNGLAGGSEQYF.